Each of the 21 T cell receptor beta chains below was sequenced from the same sample in a study of neurological immune-mediated disorders. MiXCR, applied by TCRdb to the 5' RACE reads, yields one record per CDR3 protein. The top ten clones hold about 1.2% of a sample with around 130,000 distinct CDR3 sequences, about 3.4% of them seen once. What was sequenced was PBMCs. The receptor source for this set is a woman younger than 45 with multiple sclerosis.

This chain links TRBV20-1 with TRBJ2-3, with TRBD2 matching 10 bases. CDR1 and CDR2 from the germline V gene are DFQATT and SNEGSKA (reference sequence). With 3 bases clipped from V and 4 bases from J, the junction kept 10 bases outside the gene matches. The CDR3 has 16 residues. This CDR3 reads CSASRAAGGGADTQYF. DNA for the CDR3: TGCAGTGCTAGTCGAGCAGCGGGGGGGGGAGCAGATACGCAGTATTTT.

This clonotype has a count of ten or more. This chain links TRBV20-1 with TRBJ1-3, with a weak D call TRBD1 (5 bases). Germline-derived CDR1 and CDR2 are DFQATT and SNEGSKA (reference sequence). The CDR3 loop spans 13 amino acids. Trimming shortened V by 3 bases and J by 4 bases, and 10 bases separated the two germline ends. The DNA of the CDR3 is TGCAGTGCTAGGACAGCTGTCGGAAACACCATATATTTT. Translating it yields CSARTAVGNTIYF.

This clonotype was seen many times. The chain has TRBV20-1 and TRBJ1-1; D is undetermined. Per germline, CDR1 DFQATT and CDR2 SNEGSKA (reference sequence). With 6 bases removed from V and 1 base from J, the gap between germline ends came to 18 bases. The CDR3 sequence is 15 residues long. The CDR3 DNA is TGCAGTGCCTTGGACGGAGGAGGCCGGAACACTGAAGCTTTCTTT. Amino acids: CSALDGGGRNTEAFF.

Many counts were recorded for this clonotype. The CDR3 DNA reads TGTGCCATCAGTAGTACCGGGGAGCTGTTTTTT. Encoded protein: CAISSTGELFF. The gene calls are TRBV10-3 and TRBJ2-2; D is unresolved. CDR1 is ENHRY and CDR2 is SYGVKD in the germline V gene. Trimming pared 5 bases from V and 5 bases from J, leaving 3 bases between. The CDR3 is 11 residues long.

This clonotype was detected many times. The chain links TRBV29-1 to TRBJ1-4, with D unclear. Germline CDR1 SQVTM, CDR2 ANQGSEA. The V gene lost 4 bases and the J gene lost 7 bases, with 16 bases spanning the gap. The CDR3 loop spans 14 amino acids. CDR3 DNA sequence: TGCAGCGTTGCCGGGCGGCCGGGCAGTGAAAAACTGTTTTTT. The encoded protein is CSVAGRPGSEKLFF.

This clonotype was picked up many times. The genes are TRBV5-1 and TRBJ2-7; D remains unclear. V lost 3 bases and J 2 bases, leaving 9 bases between the germline ends. Germline values: CDR1 SGHRS, CDR2 YFSETQ. The CDR3 extends over 13 amino acids. CDR3 nucleotides: TGCGCCAGCAGCTCGCAATCCCCCTACGAGCAGTACTTC. This sequence encodes CASSSQSPYEQYF.

The rearrangement links TRBV2 to TRBJ2-7; 8 nucleotides agree with TRBD2. The CDR3 spans 12 residues. Trimming cost V 6 bases and J 2 bases; bases outside gene matches: 0. Germline-derived CDR1 and CDR2 are SNHLY and FYNNEI. The CDR3 DNA is TGTGCCAGCAGCGGGGGGGCCTACGAGCAGTACGTC. The encoded protein is CASSGGAYEQYV.

This clonotype came up many times. The chain is built from TRBV20-1 and TRBJ2-7; the D gene is possibly TRBD1 (5 bases). CDR1 and CDR2 from the germline V gene are DFQATT and SNEGSKA (reference sequence). This CDR3 contains 14 residues. Deletions cut 6 bases from V and 2 bases from J, with 17 bases between. The CDR3 here is CSALGRSPPYEQYF. The DNA of the CDR3 is TGCAGTGCCCTGGGGCGTTCCCCACCCTACGAGCAGTACTTC.

This clonotype occurred many times. J is TRBJ2-7 and V is TRBV5-1; a weak D match, TRBD2 (5 bases). In germline, CDR1 is SGHRS, CDR2 YFSETQ. The CDR3 is made up of 19 amino acids. The ends were cut back, 0 bases at V and 3 bases at J, with 25 bases in the middle. For the CDR3, the DNA is TGCGCCAGCAGCTTGGCCTTCAGCGGAGGATCCCCATTTCGCTACGAGCAGTACTTC. Translating it yields CASSLAFSGGSPFRYEQYF.

At least ten counts were recorded for this clonotype. J is TRBJ2-2 and V is TRBV20-1; 8 nucleotides line up with TRBD1. V was clipped by 3 bases and J by 2 bases; unmatched bases: 2. Germline CDR1 and CDR2: DFQATT and SNEGSKA (reference sequence). The CDR3 covers 14 residues. The DNA for the CDR3 is TGCAGTGCTAGGGACAGGGTAAACACCGGGGAGCTGTTTTTT. Residues: CSARDRVNTGELFF.

This clonotype appeared many times. The chain is built from TRBV9 and TRBJ2-7; 8 bases fit TRBD1. V lost 5 bases, J lost 3 bases, and 1 base stayed unmatched. Germline V gene data show CDR1 as SGDLS and CDR2 as YYNGEE. The CDR3 spans 12 residues. The CDR3, as DNA: TGTGCCAGCAGTGGGACAGGCTACGAGCAGTACTTC. Encoded protein: CASSGTGYEQYF. Variable domain in full (rest from reference TRBV9 and TRBJ2-7): DSGVTQTPKHLITATGQRVTLRCSPRSGDLSVYWYQQSLDQGLQFLIQYYNGEERAKGNILERFSAQQFPDLHSELNLSSLELGDSALYFCASSGTGYEQYFGPGTRLTVT.

The table lists this clonotype with many counts. This CDR3 is missing its conserved last phenylalanine or tryptophan, likely due to a read error. The DNA is left out, because the CDR3 cannot be placed on it with certainty; the CDR3 is given as TCRdb lists it. The V call is TRBV21-1, the J call TRBJ2-3; the D call of TRBD2 is as the table states it, not checked on the DNA. TRBV21-1 counts as a pseudogene. From its first to its last residue, the CDR3 has 18 amino acids. The CDR3 sequence: CASSKGGLLGGSILAIII.

This clonotype was detected many times. The chain employs TRBV29-1 and TRBJ2-7; 7 bases fit TRBD1. J gave up 2 bases and V 4 bases, and 5 bases lay outside the gene matches. Per germline, CDR1 SQVTM and CDR2 ANQGSEA. The CDR3 runs 13 residues. CDR3: CSVVGQATYEQYF. CDR3 nucleotides: TGCAGCGTTGTTGGACAGGCGACCTACGAGCAGTACTTC.

Ten or more counts support this clonotype. The V and J genes are TRBV6-5 and TRBJ2-1; 8 bases agree with TRBD2. This CDR3 is built from 14 residues. Trimming took 0 bases from V and 8 from J; bases not matched to a gene: 3. Germline V gene sequence: CDR1 MNHEY, CDR2 SVGAGI. This CDR3 is CASSYSSGGYEQFF. The CDR3 DNA reads TGTGCCAGCAGTTACTCGTCGGGGGGGTATGAGCAGTTCTTC.

This clonotype has at least ten counts. The gene calls are TRBV5-6 and TRBJ2-1, with a possible D match to TRBD2 (5 bases). The V gene lost 5 bases and the J gene lost 5 bases, with 11 bases spanning the gap. CDR1 SGHDT and CDR2 YYEEEE come from the germline V gene. This CDR3 has 13 amino acids. The CDR3 spells CASRGETNNEQFF. The CDR3 nucleotides are TGTGCCAGCAGGGGAGAGACCAACAATGAGCAGTTCTTC.

This clonotype appeared many times. This chain uses TRBV3-1 with TRBJ1-4, with 9 bases identical to TRBD1. Germline V gene sequence: CDR1 LGHDT, CDR2 YNNKEL (reference sequence). CDR3 length: 15 amino acids. The V gene end was trimmed by 2 bases and the J gene end by 3 bases; junction bases not matched to a gene: 1. The CDR3 here is CASSQRQGANEKLFF. Here the CDR3 DNA reads TGTGCCAGCAGCCAAAGACAGGGGGCTAATGAAAAACTGTTTTTT.

This rearrangement joins TRBV12-3 or TRBV12-4 to TRBJ2-5; the D gene is possibly TRBD2 (6 bases). The V and J ends lost 2 bases and 3 bases respectively, with 7 bases between them. The CDR3 runs to 13 residues. The CDR3 DNA is TGTGCCAGCAGTTTATGGGGGGAAGAGACCCAGTACTTC. Translated: CASSLWGEETQYF.

This clonotype was picked up many times. The chain carries TRBV20-1 and TRBJ1-5, with a possible D match to TRBD1 (5 bases). The CDR3 is made up of 14 amino acids. Trimming stripped 3 bases from V and 4 bases from J, with 13 bases between. Germline CDR1 and CDR2: DFQATT and SNEGSKA (reference sequence). CDR3 bases: TGCAGTGCTAGGGACGGGGGAAGTAATCAGCCCCAGCATTTT. Amino acids: CSARDGGSNQPQHF.

This clonotype was counted ten times or more. The chain carries TRBV7-6 and TRBJ2-5, with 8 nucleotides matching TRBD1. The trim removed 4 bases at V and 5 bases at J, leaving 3 bases unmatched. The CDR3 spans 13 residues. CDR1 is SGHVS and CDR2 is FNYEAQ in the germline V gene. The CDR3 here is CASSSDRAETQYF. CDR3 nucleotide sequence: TGTGCCAGCAGCTCGGACAGGGCGGAGACCCAGTACTTC.

This clonotype appeared many times. The chain couples TRBV10-3 to TRBJ2-3; TRBD1 matches at 7 bases. The CDR3 is 13 amino acids. V trimming: 10 bases; J trimming: 6 bases; junction bases outside the gene matches: 10. The germline gives CDR1 ENHRY, CDR2 SYGVKD. The CDR3: CARTLRGRDTQYF. The CDR3 DNA follows: TGTGCCAGAACCCTGAGGGGGCGTGATACGCAGTATTTT.

This clonotype was recorded a few times. This could be a read error, since a much larger clone is one nucleotide away. This chain joins TRBV5-6 and TRBJ1-2; D gene unclear. Germline CDR1 is SGHDT and CDR2 is YYEEEE. The CDR3 length is 12 residues. The CDR3 sequence is CDSSLGGDGYTF. CDR3 DNA sequence: TGTGACAGCAGCTTGGGTGGGGATGGCTACACCTTC.